This T cell receptor beta chain appears in the sequencing data of a study of technical replicates of blood from several donors (TCRdb year 2017). Library method: the immunoSEQ multiplex PCR assay. TCRdb took over this immuneACCESS table, retaining in-frame rearrangements with V and J assigned. Such tables are incomplete; in checked studies, under half of the missing clones stem from an unresolved V gene, and the remainder is unexplained. Within this sample are approximately 93,000 clones, with 94% of them counted one time only. The ten largest clones take up around 0.25% of the sample. Trimming costs V 7 bases and J 4 bases, and their ends lie 18 bases apart. CDR3 length: 15 amino acids, cysteine to phenylalanine. The kept DNA is CDR3 alone, 45 bases in frame from the first base. CDR1 and CDR2 are drawn from the germline V gene (reference sequence): PRHDT, FYEKMQ. As for this clone: Its antigen is currently not known. No much larger clone is present one base from it, and per-base qualities are unavailable.

Input material: T cells isolated from PBMCs. This TCR was recovered from a human donor in good health. Recombination linked TRBV13 to TRBJ2-3; a tentative D call is TRBD2 (5 bases match). In nucleotide form, the sequence is TGTGCCAGCACCCCGCCGAGGGCCAACCCAGATACGCAGTATTTT. Protein translation: CASTPPRANPDTQYF.